The rows below give T cell receptor beta chains drawn from one sample of a study of long-term antiretroviral therapy in people with HIV. The repertoire was sequenced with immunoSEQ multiplex PCR; TCRdb's copy has only in-frame clones and lacks some. The data contain about 30,000 clones, 95% of them singletons. Sample: unsorted PBMCs, taken 5.3 years after starting antiretroviral therapy. The receptor source for this set is a man aged 25 to 40 with HIV. Both conserved end residues are trimmed from each CDR3.

CDR3aa,v_gene,j_gene
ASITDRASTEAF,TRBV6-5,TRBJ1-1
ASSIGQGPLSGNTIY,TRBV5-1,TRBJ1-3
ASSISTGLYNEQF,TRBV5-4,TRBJ2-1
SATLTYGYT,TRBV20-1,TRBJ1-2
ASSFRLADYYNEQF,TRBV13,TRBJ2-1
ASSQGESGVYEQY,TRBV4-1,TRBJ2-7
ASSPWATNEKLF,TRBV7-9,TRBJ1-4
ASSIGTGNDNEQF,TRBV21-1,TRBJ2-1
AITGGGNQPQH,TRBV10-3,TRBJ1-5
SVGSLGANVLT,TRBV29-1,TRBJ2-6
ASTGTGVQPQH,TRBV19,TRBJ1-5
ASRTGDYGYT,TRBV5-4,TRBJ1-2
ASSSHSTGPYGYT,TRBV7-9,TRBJ1-2
ASSFAGVPYGYT,TRBV28,TRBJ1-2
ATSRAAMYGYT,TRBV15,TRBJ1-2
ASSDVGVGWAGRGYT,TRBV6-4,TRBJ1-2
ASSLGHRTGSGYT,TRBV7-8,TRBJ1-2
ASGQELPYEQY,TRBV2,TRBJ2-7
ASSFSLSTQY,TRBV5-4,TRBJ2-5
ASSLASGFTYEQY,TRBV13,TRBJ2-7
AWTQGTVYEQY,TRBV30,TRBJ2-7
ASSRNRDYEQY,TRBV6-6,TRBJ2-7
ASSFSGQDTEAF,TRBV5-1,TRBJ1-1
AISESMIGVGNEQY,TRBV10-3,TRBJ2-7
ASSLATSSYEQY,TRBV5-1,TRBJ2-7
ASSFYRGQPQH,TRBV19,TRBJ1-5
ASSSGQGAGELF,TRBV5-4,TRBJ2-2
ASSELTNTGELF,TRBV2,TRBJ2-2
ASRPGTFYNEQF,TRBV7-9,TRBJ2-1